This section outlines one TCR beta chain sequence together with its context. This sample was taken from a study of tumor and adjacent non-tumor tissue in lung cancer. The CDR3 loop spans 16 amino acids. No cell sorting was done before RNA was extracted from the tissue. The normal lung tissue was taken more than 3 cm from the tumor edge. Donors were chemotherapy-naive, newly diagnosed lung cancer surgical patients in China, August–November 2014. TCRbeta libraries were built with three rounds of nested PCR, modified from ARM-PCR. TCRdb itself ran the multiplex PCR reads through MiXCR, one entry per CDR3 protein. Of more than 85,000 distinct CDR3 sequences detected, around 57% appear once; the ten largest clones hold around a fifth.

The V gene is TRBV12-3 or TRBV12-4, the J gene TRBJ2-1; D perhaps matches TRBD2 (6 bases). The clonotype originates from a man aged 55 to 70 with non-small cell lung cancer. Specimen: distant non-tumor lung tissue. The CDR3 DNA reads TGTGTGAGCAGTACCCGGGGGAGGCCTTCCCTCAATGAGCAGTTCTTC. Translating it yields CVSSTRGRPSLNEQFF.